Included here is one T cell receptor beta chain sequence, with context. As yet, its antigen is unknown. TCRdb fed the 5' RACE reads into MiXCR, producing one record per CDR3 protein. In the table there are about 700,000 distinct CDR3 sequences, approximately 6.1% of which are singletons. This specimen belongs to a study of identical twins. Study-wide points: Fewer insertions were carried by abundant cord blood beta clonotypes, but none was seen in memory repertoires. Where beta out-of-frame sequences were concerned, excess twin sharing was weaker. Monozygotic twin pairs showed more out-of-frame TCR alpha sharing than models estimated. Cross-sectional statistics, not tracking of the same donors, supported the conclusions.

Sample: naive T cells sorted from blood. This TCR was sampled from a man aged 18 to 35 in good health.

The chain's CDR3 is CSARETSGSADTQYF. CDR3 in DNA: TGCAGTGCTAGGGAGACTAGCGGGAGCGCAGATACGCAGTATTTT. The rearrangement links TRBV20-1 to TRBJ2-3, with 12 bases aligning to TRBD2. The CDR3 spans 15 residues. CDR1 and CDR2 from the germline V gene are DFQATT and SNEGSKA (reference sequence). V gave up 3 bases and J gave up 4 bases; unmatched junction bases: 5.